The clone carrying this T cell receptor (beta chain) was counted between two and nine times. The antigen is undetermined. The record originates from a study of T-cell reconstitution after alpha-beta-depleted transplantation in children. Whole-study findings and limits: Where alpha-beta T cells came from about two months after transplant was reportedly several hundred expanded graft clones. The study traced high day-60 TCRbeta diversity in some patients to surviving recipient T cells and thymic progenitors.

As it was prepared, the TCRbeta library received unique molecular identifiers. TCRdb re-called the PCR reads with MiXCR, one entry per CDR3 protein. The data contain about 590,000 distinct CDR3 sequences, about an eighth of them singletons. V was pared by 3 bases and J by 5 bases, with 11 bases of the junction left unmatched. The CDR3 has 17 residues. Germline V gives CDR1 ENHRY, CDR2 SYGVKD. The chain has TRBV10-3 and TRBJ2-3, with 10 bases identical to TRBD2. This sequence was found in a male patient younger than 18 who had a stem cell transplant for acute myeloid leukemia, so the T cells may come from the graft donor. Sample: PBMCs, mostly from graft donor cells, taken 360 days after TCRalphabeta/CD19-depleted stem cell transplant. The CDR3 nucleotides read TGTGCCATCAGTGAAACTATCGGGCTAGCGGGAGAAGATACGCAGTATTTT. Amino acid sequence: CAISETIGLAGEDTQYF.